Listed below are T cell receptor beta chains from one sample, sequenced in a study of T cell responses to AZD1222 COVID-19 vaccine. TCRdb's copy holds only in-frame clones and misses some; the assay was immunoSEQ multiplex PCR. The table lists more than 85,000 clones, 88% of them singletons, with 1.6% in the top ten. Sample: peripheral blood, taken on day 0 of AZD1222 vaccination. These receptors originate from an adult in good health. The CDR3 runs from the conserved cysteine through the conserved F or W. D genes are given only for firm matches. The size field is filled for only some rows; it gives once, few, many or a size class.

TGTGCCAGCAGCCAAGGAACAGGTCTTTCTTTCTTT	CASSQGTGLSFF	.	TRBV3-1/TRBV3-2	.	TRBJ1-1
TGTGCCAGCAGTTACTCGTTATCGGCAGCCTACGAGCAGTACTTC	CASSYSLSAAYEQYF	once	TRBV6-5	.	TRBJ2-7
TGCGCCAGCATTGGTGAGGGGGCTATTACTGAAGCTTTCTTT	CASIGEGAITEAFF	.	TRBV5-1	TRBD1	TRBJ1-1
TGTGCCATCAATGCAGGGACCGAGCAGTACTTC	CAINAGTEQYF	.	TRBV10-3	.	TRBJ2-7
TGTGCCACCAGTGATTTAGACAGTGAGGAGACCCAGTACTTC	CATSDLDSEETQYF	.	TRBV24-1	.	TRBJ2-5
TGTGCCGTACACTTCATGAACACTGAAGCTTTCTTT	CAVHFMNTEAFF	few	TRBV6-5	.	TRBJ1-1
TGCGCCAGCAGTGAGGGGTTTGAGGGTCGCGGTGAGCAGTTCTTC	CASSEGFEGRGEQFF	.	TRBV10-1	.	TRBJ2-1
TGTGCCAGCAGCTTGGACTCCCCAAGGGACACCATATATTTT	CASSLDSPRDTIYF	.	TRBV7-9	.	TRBJ1-3
TGTGCCAGCAGTGATGGGCAGGTCCTCTACGAGCAGTACTTC	CASSDGQVLYEQYF	.	TRBV25-1	.	TRBJ2-7
TGTGCCACATCTCGGACAGGGATGAACACTGAAGCTTTCTTT	CATSRTGMNTEAFF	.	TRBV7-8	TRBD1	TRBJ1-1
TGTGCCAGCTCAAAGGCAGAAGAGACCCAGTACTTC	CASSKAEETQYF	.	TRBV18	.	TRBJ2-5
TGTGCCAGAAGCTTTCCCCTAGCGGGGAACTACGAGCAGTACTTC	CARSFPLAGNYEQYF	.	TRBV5-3	TRBD2	TRBJ2-7
TGTGCCAGCAGTTTCCGGGGCTACTCTGGAAACACCATATATTTT	CASSFRGYSGNTIYF	.	TRBV28	.	TRBJ1-3
TGTGCCAGCAGCCCGGACAGCCTCTCCTACGAGCAGTACTTC	CASSPDSLSYEQYF	.	TRBV7-9	.	TRBJ2-7
TGCAGCGTTCGAGCCCCGGACTCGGTGGGTCTCGAGCAGTACTTC	CSVRAPDSVGLEQYF	.	TRBV29-1	.	TRBJ2-7
TGTGCCAGCACCCCGCGGGCCGACTCCTACGAGCAGTACTTC	CASTPRADSYEQYF	.	TRBV4-2	.	TRBJ2-7
TGTGCCAGCAGTTCGGGACGCTTCGACATGAACACTGAAGCTTTCTTT	CASSSGRFDMNTEAFF	.	TRBV27	.	TRBJ1-1
TGCGCCAGCAGCCCTCGGACAGGGGGCGAAGATACGCAGTATTTT	CASSPRTGGEDTQYF	.	TRBV5-1	TRBD1	TRBJ2-3
TGTGCCACCGCCGTCAGTAGCGGGTACAATGAGCAGTTCTTC	CATAVSSGYNEQFF	.	TRBV11-2	TRBD2	TRBJ2-1
TGTGCCACCGGGGCCGGTGGGGGCACCTACGAGCAGTACTTC	CATGAGGGTYEQYF	.	TRBV19	.	TRBJ2-7
TGTGCCAGCAGCAAAGCGCTTGGGCAGAACTATGGCTACACCTTC	CASSKALGQNYGYTF	once	TRBV21-1	.	TRBJ1-2
TGTGCCAGCAGCCAAGGAAGTACAGGGAGCACTGAAGCTTTCTTT	CASSQGSTGSTEAFF	few	TRBV4-2	.	TRBJ1-1
TGCAGCGTTTGGAGTATGAGCGTGCAGTACTTC	CSVWSMSVQYF	.	TRBV29-1	.	TRBJ2-7